This TCR beta chain was documented in a study of technical replicates of blood from a few donors. Clones were read by immunoSEQ multiplex PCR, and TCRdb kept only the in-frame ones, dropping some. The profile shows about 97,000 clones, about 94% of them singletons. CDR1 and CDR2 (germline): MGHRA, YSYEKL. The CDR3 runs to 11 residues. The V end lost 1 base, the J end lost 7 bases, and 5 bases lay between the germline ends. The source is a human donor in good health. The chain links TRBV4-1 to TRBJ2-7; D is unresolved. Source material: T cells isolated from PBMCs. CDR3 DNA: TGCGCCAGCAGCCAAGGTAGTGAGCAGTACTTC. Its translation: CASSQGSEQYF.